This is a list of T cell receptor beta chains from one sample in a study of T cell repertoires in cytomegalovirus infection. TCRdb reanalysed the reads using MiXCR and keeps one entry per CDR3 protein. The repertoire consists of approximately 1,000,000 distinct CDR3 sequences, with less than 40% occurring once and the leading ten covering over 12%. Their target antigens are unknown. Sequenced here: cultured CD8+ T cells from PBMCs, sampled from culture after CMV antigen stimulation. These receptors were taken from a human donor in good health (CMV status not recorded). Some clones in this sample may be carry-over from other donors' samples. Each CDR3 is given with its conserved first and last residue.

TRBJ2-1 TRBV20-1 CSARLLAGGPQYNEQFF
TRBJ2-5 TRBV7-8 CASSGGLAGFQETQYF
TRBJ1-5 TRBV4-1 CASSQEAQGNQPQHF
TRBJ2-2 TRBV12-3/TRBV12-4 CASSFPNTGELFF
TRBJ2-3 TRBV4-1 CASSQEPGQGDTQYF
TRBJ2-1 TRBV3-1 CASSRGQPYRSYNEQFF
TRBJ1-5 TRBV4-1 CASSQEEMGLQPQHF
TRBJ1-2 TRBV4-1 CASSQVETGYGYTF
TRBJ2-3 TRBV6-4 CASSPMGQGVITSGVEGTTDTQYF
TRBJ2-5 TRBV15 CATSSSRDGQETQYF
TRBJ1-5 TRBV20-1 CSVPYRAGYSNQPQHF
TRBJ2-5 TRBV11-2 CASSPTQSEETQYF
TRBJ1-1 TRBV7-9 CASSLVLRESAEAFF
TRBJ1-5 TRBV6-2/TRBV6-3 CASSPAYSNQPQHF
TRBJ2-3 TRBV5-3 CASSRTTESYTDTQYF
TRBJ1-5 TRBV7-9 CASSLYKGGSNQPQHF
TRBJ2-7 TRBV12-3/TRBV12-4 CASSFLRGRAYEQYF
TRBJ2-1 TRBV10-2 CASRTDRGVREQFF
TRBJ1-5 TRBV24-1 CATSDENSNQPQHF
TRBJ2-4 TRBV14 CASSQVGGLAKNIQYF